Each of the 13 T cell receptor beta chains below was sequenced from the same sample in a study of graft-versus-host responses after intestinal transplantation. Antigens of these TCRs are unknown. Generated by immunoSEQ multiplex PCR, the TCRdb table keeps only in-frame clones and is missing some. The sample contains approximately 81,000 clones, about nine tenths of which appear only once. This material consisted of unstimulated CD8+ T cells sorted from spleen or lymph node cells, taken before transplant. The source is a human donor who was the organ donor for an intestinal transplant.

The chain links TRBV6-5 to TRBJ2-2; D possibly uses TRBD1 or TRBD2 (5 bases each). Per the germline V gene, CDR1 is MNHEY and CDR2 is SVGAGI. Trimming left V 6 bases short and J 4 bases short, with 15 bases between. The CDR3 length is 15 residues. CDR3 nucleotide sequence: TGTGCCAGCAGCTGGGACGACGAAAGCACCGGGGAGCTGTTTTTT. It yields the protein CASSWDDESTGELFF.

The DNA of the CDR3 is TGTGCCAGCAGCTTCGTGGGACTAGCTGAGCAGTACTTC. Its protein product is CASSFVGLAEQYF. The gene calls are TRBV11-2 and TRBJ2-7, with 9 bases matching TRBD2. The length of the CDR3 is 13 residues. The V gene's germline CDR1 is SGHAT and CDR2 FQNNGV. Trimming took 3 bases from V and 7 from J; bases not matched to a gene: 4.

In its sample, this clone was seen a few times. The V gene is TRBV27, the J gene TRBJ2-7, with D maybe TRBD2 (5 bases). CDR1 is MNHEY and CDR2 is SMNVEV in the germline V gene (reference sequence). The length of the CDR3 is 14 residues. V was clipped by 5 bases and J by 2 bases, with 13 bases between them. The CDR3 nucleotides read TGTGCCAGCAGTATTCGGGGTCCCGCCTACGAGCAGTACTTC. Its protein is CASSIRGPAYEQYF.

V usage is TRBV11-2 and J usage is TRBJ2-2; TRBD2 might be the D (7 bases). V lost 1 base to trimming and J lost 6 bases, with 18 bases between them. CDR3 size: 17 residues. The V gene's germline CDR1 is SGHAT and CDR2 FQNNGV. CDR3 amino acids: CASSLGGGQRRAGELFF. The CDR3 DNA is TGTGCCAGCAGCTTAGGGGGGGGGCAGAGACGGGCCGGGGAGCTGTTTTTT. The whole variable domain, remainder taken from reference TRBV11-2 and TRBJ2-2, is EAGVAQSPRYKIIEKRQSVAFWCNPISGHATLYWYQQILGQGPKLLIQFQNNGVVDDSQLPKDRFSAERLKGVDSTLKIQPAKLEDSAVYLCASSLGGGQRRAGELFFGEGSRLTVL.

As regards this clone: Different DNA sequences within this sample yield the same CDR3. The rearrangement uses TRBV30 and TRBJ1-5, with TRBD1 as a possible D gene (6 bases). Germline loops: CDR1 GTSNPN, CDR2 SVGIG (reference sequence). V lost 0 bases, J lost 4 bases, and 10 bases lay in between. The CDR3 is 14 residues long. The CDR3 protein is CAWSVGQGNQPQHF. DNA for the CDR3: TGTGCCTGGAGTGTAGGGCAGGGGAATCAGCCCCAGCATTTT. Full variable domain (missing parts from reference TRBV30 and TRBJ1-5): SQTIHQWPATLVQPVGSPLSLECTVEGTSNPNLYWYRQAAGRGLQLLFYSVGIGQISSEVPQNLSASRPQDRQFILSSKKLLLSDSGFYLCAWSVGQGNQPQHFGDGTRLSIL.

The rearrangement joins TRBV7-2 to TRBJ2-1; possibly TRBD2 for D (7 bases). Germline loops: CDR1 SGHTA, CDR2 FQGNSA. Deletions cut 3 bases from V and 8 bases from J, with 17 bases between. This CDR3 is built from 15 residues. CDR3 nucleotide sequence: TGTGCCAGCAGCTTTGGCGGGGGCCCCGGGGATGAGCAGTTCTTC. It codes for CASSFGGGPGDEQFF.

The chain links TRBV5-1 to TRBJ2-3; 8 nucleotides align to TRBD2. V trimming: 7 bases; J trimming: 2 bases; junction bases outside the gene matches: 9. This CDR3 region has 15 residues. CDR1 is SGHRS, CDR2 YFSETQ, per germline. The CDR3: CASGLRGGDTDTQYF. In DNA, the CDR3 is TGCGCCAGCGGCCTACGGGGGGGGGACACAGATACGCAGTATTTT.

The rearrangement links TRBV4-1 to TRBJ2-1, with D perhaps given as TRBD1 or TRBD2 (5 bases each). The CDR3 is 11 residues long. The germline CDR1 and CDR2 sequences are MGHRA and YSYEKL. Between the trimmed V and J ends, which lost 4 bases and 15 bases, there was a span of 13 bases. CDR3 in amino acids: CASSPGPRTFF. In DNA form, the CDR3 reads TGCGCCAGCAGCCCGGGACCCAGAACGTTCTTC.

The count of this clone is one. This rearrangement joins TRBV11-2 to TRBJ2-3; 7 bases align to TRBD2. The CDR3 length is 16 residues. The junction had 14 bases not matched to a gene; V was cut back by 4 bases and J by 7 bases. Germline loops: CDR1 SGHAT, CDR2 FQNNGV. In DNA, the CDR3 is TGTGCCAGCAGCTCAGCCCCCGGACTAGAAGGTTATACGCAGTATTTT. Its translation: CASSSAPGLEGYTQYF.

Only one count was recorded for this clone. The chain carries TRBV2 and TRBJ2-5; D is uncertain. Trimming stripped 4 bases from V and 1 base from J, with 7 bases between. The germline V gene encodes CDR1 SNHLY and CDR2 FYNNEI. This CDR3 region has 13 residues. This CDR3 is CASSAGLQETQYF. Here the CDR3 DNA reads TGTGCCAGCAGTGCGGGTCTCCAAGAGACCCAGTACTTC.

This clone is a singleton in its sample. The genes are TRBV6-5 and TRBJ1-5; 7 nucleotides line up with TRBD1. V lost 5 bases and J lost 6; bases outside the gene matches: 10. From germline, CDR1 is MNHEY and CDR2 SVGAGI. CDR3 length: 15 residues. The CDR3 sequence is CASSRTPGGAQPQHF. In DNA form, the CDR3 reads TGTGCCAGCAGTCGCACTCCAGGGGGTGCTCAGCCCCAGCATTTT.

There are a few counts of this clone. V is TRBV7-2 and J is TRBJ1-1, with TRBD1 identical over 10 bases. The germline V gene has CDR1 SGHTA and CDR2 FQGNSA. The CDR3 has 15 amino acids. V shed 3 bases, J shed 0 bases, and the junction held 1 base outside the gene matches. The CDR3: CASSFGQGVNTEAFF. DNA of the CDR3: TGTGCCAGCAGCTTCGGACAGGGGGTGAACACTGAAGCTTTCTTT.

The rearrangement joins TRBV6-1 to TRBJ1-1; D not certain. This CDR3 region has 14 residues. The germline V gene encodes CDR1 MNHNS and CDR2 SASEGT. With 8 bases removed from V and 10 bases from J, the gap between germline ends came to 23 bases. The CDR3 region is CASSFESSADGAFF. The DNA of the CDR3 is TGTGCCAGCTCTTTCGAAAGTTCGGCTGACGGAGCTTTCTTT.